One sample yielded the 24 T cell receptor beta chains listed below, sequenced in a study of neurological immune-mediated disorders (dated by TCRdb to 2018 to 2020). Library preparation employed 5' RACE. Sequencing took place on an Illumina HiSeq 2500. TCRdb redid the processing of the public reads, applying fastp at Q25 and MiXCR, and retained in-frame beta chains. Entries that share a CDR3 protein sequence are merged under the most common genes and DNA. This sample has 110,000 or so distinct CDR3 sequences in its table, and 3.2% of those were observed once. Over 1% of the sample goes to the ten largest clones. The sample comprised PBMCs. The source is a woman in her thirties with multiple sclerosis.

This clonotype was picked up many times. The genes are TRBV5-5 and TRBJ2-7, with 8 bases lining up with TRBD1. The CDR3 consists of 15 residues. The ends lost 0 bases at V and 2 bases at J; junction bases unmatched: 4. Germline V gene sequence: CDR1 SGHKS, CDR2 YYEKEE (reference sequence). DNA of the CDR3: TGTGCCAGCAGCTTGGTAGGACAGGGCCCCTACGAGCAGTACTTC. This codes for CASSLVGQGPYEQYF.

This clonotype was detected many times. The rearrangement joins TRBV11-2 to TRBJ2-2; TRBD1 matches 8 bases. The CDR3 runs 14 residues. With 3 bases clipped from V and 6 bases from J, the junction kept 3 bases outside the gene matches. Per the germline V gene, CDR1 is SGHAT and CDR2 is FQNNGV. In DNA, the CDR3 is TGTGCCAGCAGCTTTTTACAGGGGGCCGGGGAGCTGTTTTTT. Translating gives CASSFLQGAGELFF. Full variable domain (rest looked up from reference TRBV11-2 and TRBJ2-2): EAGVAQSPRYKIIEKRQSVAFWCNPISGHATLYWYQQILGQGPKLLIQFQNNGVVDDSQLPKDRFSAERLKGVDSTLKIQPAKLEDSAVYLCASSFLQGAGELFFGEGSRLTVL.

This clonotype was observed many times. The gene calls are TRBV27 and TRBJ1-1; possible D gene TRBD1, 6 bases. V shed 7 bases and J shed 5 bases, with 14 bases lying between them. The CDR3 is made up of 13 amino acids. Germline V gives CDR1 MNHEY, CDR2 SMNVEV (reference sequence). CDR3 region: CASTFRGSTEAFF. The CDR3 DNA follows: TGTGCCAGCACCTTCAGGGGATCTACTGAAGCTTTCTTT.

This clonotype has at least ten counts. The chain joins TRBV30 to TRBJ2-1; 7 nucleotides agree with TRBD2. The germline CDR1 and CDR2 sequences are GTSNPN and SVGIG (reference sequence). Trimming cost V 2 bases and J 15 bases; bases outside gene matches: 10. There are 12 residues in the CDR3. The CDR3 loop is CAWSTGGRAGFF. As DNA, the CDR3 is TGTGCCTGGAGTACCGGTGGGAGGGCCGGGTTCTTC. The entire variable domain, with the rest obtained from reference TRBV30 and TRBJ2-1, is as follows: SQTIHQWPATLVQPVGSPLSLECTVEGTSNPNLYWYRQAAGRGLQLLFYSVGIGQISSEVPQNLSASRPQDRQFILSSKKLLLSDSGFYLCAWSTGGRAGFFGPGTRLTVL.

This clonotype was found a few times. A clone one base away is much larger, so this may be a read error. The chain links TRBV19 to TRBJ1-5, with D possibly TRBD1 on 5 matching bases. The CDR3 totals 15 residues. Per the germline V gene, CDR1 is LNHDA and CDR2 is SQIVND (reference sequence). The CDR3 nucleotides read TGTGCCAGTACCCTAGGAGAGTGGGGCAATCAGCCCCAGAATTTT. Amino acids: CASTLGEWGNQPQNF.

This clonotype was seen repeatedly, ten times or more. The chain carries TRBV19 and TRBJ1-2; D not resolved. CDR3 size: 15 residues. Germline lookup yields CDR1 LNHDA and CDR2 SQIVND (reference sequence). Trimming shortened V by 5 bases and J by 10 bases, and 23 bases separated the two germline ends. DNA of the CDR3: TGTGCCAGTAGTGTCGGATCTGGCGGTACTCGACTCTACACCTTC. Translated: CASSVGSGGTRLYTF.

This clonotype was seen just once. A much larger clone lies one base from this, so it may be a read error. CDR3 bases: TGCGCCAGCAGCGCGGGACTCACTGAAGCTTTCTTT. Translating gives CASSAGLTEAFF. The J gene is TRBJ1-1, the V gene TRBV5-1; D perhaps matches TRBD1 (5 bases). Germline V lookup: CDR1 SGHRS, CDR2 YFSETQ. V was cut by 4 bases and J by 4 bases, with 8 bases left in between. The CDR3 length is 12 residues.

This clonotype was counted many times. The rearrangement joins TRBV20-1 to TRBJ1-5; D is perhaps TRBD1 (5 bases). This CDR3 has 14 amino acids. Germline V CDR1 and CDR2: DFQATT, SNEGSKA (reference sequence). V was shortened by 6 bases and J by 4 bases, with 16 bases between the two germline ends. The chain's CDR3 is CSAGAPGLNQPQHF. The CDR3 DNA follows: TGCAGTGCCGGAGCACCGGGGCTTAATCAGCCCCAGCATTTT.

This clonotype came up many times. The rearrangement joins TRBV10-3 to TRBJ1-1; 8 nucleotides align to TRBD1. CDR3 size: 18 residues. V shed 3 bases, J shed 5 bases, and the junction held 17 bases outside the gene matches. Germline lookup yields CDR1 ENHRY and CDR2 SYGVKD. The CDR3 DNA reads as TGTGCCATCAGTGAATACAGGACAGGGCGAGGATTGGTTACTGAAGCTTTCTTT. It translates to CAISEYRTGRGLVTEAFF.

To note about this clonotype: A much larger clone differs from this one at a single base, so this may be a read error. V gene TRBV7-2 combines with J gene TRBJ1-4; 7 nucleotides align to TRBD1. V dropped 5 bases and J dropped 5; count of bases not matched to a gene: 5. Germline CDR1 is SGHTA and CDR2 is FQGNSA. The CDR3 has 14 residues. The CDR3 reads CASSQQGGNEKLFF. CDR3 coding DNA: TGTGCCAGCAGCCAGCAGGGGGGAAATGAAAAACTGTTTTTT. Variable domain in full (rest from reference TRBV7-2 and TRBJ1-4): GAGVSQSPSNKVTEKGKDVELRCDPISGHTALYWYRQSLGQGLEFLIYFQGNSAPDKSGLPSDRFSAERTGGSVSTLTIQRTQQEDSAVYLCASSQQGGNEKLFFGSGTQLSVL.

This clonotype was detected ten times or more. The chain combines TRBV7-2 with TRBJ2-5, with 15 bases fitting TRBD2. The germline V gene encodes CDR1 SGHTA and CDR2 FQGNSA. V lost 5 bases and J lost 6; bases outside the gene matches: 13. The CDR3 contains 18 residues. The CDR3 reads CASSQTGTSGGTGKTQYF. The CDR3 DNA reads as TGTGCCAGCAGCCAAACAGGGACTAGCGGGGGGACCGGCAAGACCCAGTACTTC. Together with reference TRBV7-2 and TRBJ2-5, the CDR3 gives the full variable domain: GAGVSQSPSNKVTEKGKDVELRCDPISGHTALYWYRQSLGQGLEFLIYFQGNSAPDKSGLPSDRFSAERTGGSVSTLTIQRTQQEDSAVYLCASSQTGTSGGTGKTQYFGPGTRLLVL.

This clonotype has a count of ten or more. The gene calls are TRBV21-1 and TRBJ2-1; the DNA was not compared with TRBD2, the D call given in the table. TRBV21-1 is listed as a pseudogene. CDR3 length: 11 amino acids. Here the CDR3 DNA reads TGTGCCAGCAGCACTAGCGGTGAGCAGTTCTTC. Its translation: CASSTSGEQFF.

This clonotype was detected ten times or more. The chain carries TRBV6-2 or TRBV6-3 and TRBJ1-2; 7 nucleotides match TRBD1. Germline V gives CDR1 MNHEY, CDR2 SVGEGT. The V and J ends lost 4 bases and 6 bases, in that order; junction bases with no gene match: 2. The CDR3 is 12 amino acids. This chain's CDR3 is CASSSTGNGYTF. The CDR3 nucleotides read TGTGCCAGCAGTTCGACAGGGAATGGCTACACCTTC.

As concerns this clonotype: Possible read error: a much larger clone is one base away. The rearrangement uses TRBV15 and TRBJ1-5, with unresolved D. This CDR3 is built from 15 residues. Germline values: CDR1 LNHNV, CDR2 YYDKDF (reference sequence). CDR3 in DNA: TGTGCCACCAGCAGGGACGACAAGAACAATCAGCCCCAGAATTTT. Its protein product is CATSRDDKNNQPQNF. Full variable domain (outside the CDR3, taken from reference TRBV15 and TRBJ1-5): DAMVIQNPRYQVTQFGKPVTLSCSQTLNHNVMYWYQQKSSQAPKLLFHYYDKDFNNEADTPDNFQSRRPNTSFCFLDIRSPGLGDTAMYLCATSRDDKNNQPQNFGDGTRLSIL.

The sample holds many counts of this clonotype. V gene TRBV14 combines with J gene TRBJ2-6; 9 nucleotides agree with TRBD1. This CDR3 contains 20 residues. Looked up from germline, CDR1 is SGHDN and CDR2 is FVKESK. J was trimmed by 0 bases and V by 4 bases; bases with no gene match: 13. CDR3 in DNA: TGTGCCAGCAGCCGCCGAGGGACAGGGTATTTTCCCTCTGGGGCCAACGTCCTGACTTTC. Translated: CASSRRGTGYFPSGANVLTF.

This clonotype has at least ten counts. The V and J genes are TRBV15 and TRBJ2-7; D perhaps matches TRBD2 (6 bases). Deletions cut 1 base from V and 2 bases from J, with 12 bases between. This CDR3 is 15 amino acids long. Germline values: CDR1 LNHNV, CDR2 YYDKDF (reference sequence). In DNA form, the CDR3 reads TGTGCCACCAGCAGAGGGGGGGAATCCCCCTACGAGCAGTACTTC. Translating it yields CATSRGGESPYEQYF.

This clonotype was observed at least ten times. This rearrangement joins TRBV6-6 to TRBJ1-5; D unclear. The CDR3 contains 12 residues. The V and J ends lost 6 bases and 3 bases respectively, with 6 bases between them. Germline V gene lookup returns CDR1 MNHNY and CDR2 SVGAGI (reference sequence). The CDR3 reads CASRQFNQPQHF. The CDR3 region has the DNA TGTGCCAGCAGGCAGTTCAATCAGCCCCAGCATTTT.

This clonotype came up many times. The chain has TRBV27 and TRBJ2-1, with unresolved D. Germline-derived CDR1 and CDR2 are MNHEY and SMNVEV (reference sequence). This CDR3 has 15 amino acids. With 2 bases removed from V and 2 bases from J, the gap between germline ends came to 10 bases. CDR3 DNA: TGTGCCAGCAGTTTAATACAGTATCCCTACAATGAGCAGTTCTTC. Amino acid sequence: CASSLIQYPYNEQFF.

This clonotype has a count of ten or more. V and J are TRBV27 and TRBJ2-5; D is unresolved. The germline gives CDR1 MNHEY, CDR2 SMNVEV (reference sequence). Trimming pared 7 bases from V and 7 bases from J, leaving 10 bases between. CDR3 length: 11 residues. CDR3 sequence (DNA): TGTGCCAGCACCTCCGATGGGACCCAGTACTTC. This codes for CASTSDGTQYF.

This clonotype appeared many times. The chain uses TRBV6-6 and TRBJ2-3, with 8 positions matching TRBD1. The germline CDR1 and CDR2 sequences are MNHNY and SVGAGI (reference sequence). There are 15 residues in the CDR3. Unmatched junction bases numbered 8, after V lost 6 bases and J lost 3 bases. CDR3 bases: TGTGCCAGCAGCCCCCTTTGGACAGGGACAGATACGCAGTATTTT. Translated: CASSPLWTGTDTQYF.

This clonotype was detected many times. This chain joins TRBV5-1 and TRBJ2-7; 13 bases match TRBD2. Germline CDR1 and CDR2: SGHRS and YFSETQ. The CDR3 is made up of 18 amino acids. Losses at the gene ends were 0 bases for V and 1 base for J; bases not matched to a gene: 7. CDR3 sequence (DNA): TGCGCCAGCAGCTTGGAGACTAGCGGGGGGTACTTATCCTACGAGCAGTACTTC. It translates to CASSLETSGGYLSYEQYF.

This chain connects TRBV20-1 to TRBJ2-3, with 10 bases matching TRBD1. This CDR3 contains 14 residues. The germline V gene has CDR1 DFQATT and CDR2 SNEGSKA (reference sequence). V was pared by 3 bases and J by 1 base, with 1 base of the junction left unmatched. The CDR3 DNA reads TGCAGTGCTAGTGGGACAGGGGGCACAGATACGCAGTATTTT. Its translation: CSASGTGGTDTQYF.

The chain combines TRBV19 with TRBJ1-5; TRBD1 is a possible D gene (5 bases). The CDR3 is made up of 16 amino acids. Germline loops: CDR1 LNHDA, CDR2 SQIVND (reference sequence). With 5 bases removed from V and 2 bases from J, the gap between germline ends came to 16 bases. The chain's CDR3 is CASSEVGTVRNQPQHF. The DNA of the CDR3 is TGTGCCAGTAGTGAAGTGGGGACGGTTCGCAATCAGCCCCAGCATTTT.

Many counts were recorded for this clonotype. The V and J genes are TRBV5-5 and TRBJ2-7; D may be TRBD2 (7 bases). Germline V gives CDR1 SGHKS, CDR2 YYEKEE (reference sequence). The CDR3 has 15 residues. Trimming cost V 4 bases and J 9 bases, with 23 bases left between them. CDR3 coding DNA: TGTGCCAGCAGCCTCGGGGGGCAGACTCTACGAGGGCAGTACTTC. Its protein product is CASSLGGQTLRGQYF.